Below are 9 T cell receptor beta chains sequenced from a single sample in a study of blood T cells in healthy people across ages. PCR was performed a second time for roughly 7 to 12 cycles using a sample-barcoded 5' primer and a J-beta primer mix. TCRdb itself ran the 5' RACE reads through MiXCR, one entry per CDR3 protein. This table has fewer than 2 million distinct CDR3 sequences, about 39% appearing once. The specimen was blood. All receptors come from a human donor in good health.

This clonotype came up a few times. This rearrangement joins TRBV3-1 to TRBJ2-1, with D perhaps TRBD2 (5 bases). V lost 0 bases, J lost 8 bases, and 8 bases lay in between. The germline V gene encodes CDR1 LGHDT and CDR2 YNNKEL (reference sequence). CDR3 length equals 13 residues. The CDR3 is CASSQDWRDEQFF. Here the CDR3 DNA reads TGTGCCAGCAGCCAAGACTGGCGGGATGAGCAGTTCTTC.

CDR3 amino acids: CASSQTFLAGAPQETQYF. CDR3 nucleotide sequence: TGCGCCAGCAGCCAAACCTTCTTAGCGGGGGCCCCGCAAGAGACCCAGTACTTC. V usage is TRBV4-3 and J usage is TRBJ2-5, with 9 positions matching TRBD2. This CDR3 has 18 amino acids. Germline V gene sequence: CDR1 LGHNA, CDR2 YSLEER. J gave up 2 bases and V 2 bases, and 12 bases lay outside the gene matches.

CDR3 residues: CASSLPFGGNYGYTF. CDR3 DNA: TGTGCCAGCAGCTTACCCTTTGGGGGAAACTATGGCTACACCTTC. V and J are TRBV9 and TRBJ1-2, with D perhaps matching TRBD1 (5 bases). CDR1 and CDR2 from the germline V gene are SGDLS and YYNGEE. The CDR3 has 15 amino acids. Trimming left V 4 bases short and J 2 bases short, with 15 bases between.

This clonotype was counted between two and nine times. The chain is built from TRBV9 and TRBJ2-5; TRBD2 might be the D (6 bases). CDR3 size: 15 residues. Trimming took 6 bases from V and 4 from J, leaving 19 bases between them. Germline V gene data show CDR1 as SGDLS and CDR2 as YYNGEE. DNA for the CDR3: TGTGCCAGCACACCCAGCGGGCGTACAGTAGAGACCCAGTACTTC. It specifies CASTPSGRTVETQYF.

This chain links TRBV7-2 with TRBJ1-1, with D perhaps matching TRBD1 (5 bases). The CDR3 is 13 amino acids. Germline V gene data show CDR1 as SGHTA and CDR2 as FQGNSA. Between the trimmed V and J ends, which lost 3 bases and 10 bases, there was a span of 15 bases. CDR3 sequence reads: CASSFRSGLGAFF. CDR3 sequence (DNA): TGTGCCAGCAGCTTTAGGTCAGGGTTAGGAGCTTTCTTT.

This chain links TRBV29-1 with TRBJ1-2; 7 bases are shared with TRBD1. J gave up 5 bases and V 3 bases, and 12 bases lay outside the gene matches. The CDR3 totals 15 residues. The V gene's germline CDR1 is SQVTM and CDR2 ANQGSEA. As DNA, the CDR3 is TGCAGCGTTGACTGGCGGTCAGGGGGAGGTTATGGCTACACCTTC. Translating gives CSVDWRSGGGYGYTF. The variable domain in full, completed from reference TRBV29-1 and TRBJ1-2, reads SAVISQKPSRDICQRGTSLTIQCQVDSQVTMMFWYRQQPGQSLTLIATANQGSEATYESGFVIDKFPISRPNLTFSTLTVSNMSPEDSSIYLCSVDWRSGGGYGYTFGSGTRLTVV.

The rearrangement uses TRBV4-1 and TRBJ1-5, with D unclear. V was pared by 0 bases and J by 0 bases, with 18 bases between. The germline CDR1 and CDR2 sequences are MGHRA and YSYEKL. CDR3 length: 19 amino acids. CDR3 in DNA: TGCGCCAGCAGCCAAGAATCAACAGTGGATTCCTTTAGCAATCAGCCCCAGCATTTT. This translates into CASSQESTVDSFSNQPQHF.

The chain uses TRBV27 and TRBJ1-1; D not certain. V lost 7 bases and J lost 8, with 29 bases in between. This CDR3 spans 17 amino acids. In germline, CDR1 is MNHEY, CDR2 SMNVEV (reference sequence). The DNA for the CDR3 is TGTGCCAGCACCAATCAAAGGGTACGAACAGTTGGCCTAGAAGCTTTCTTT. Translated, it gives CASTNQRVRTVGLEAFF.

This clonotype was seen a handful of times. V usage is TRBV29-1 and J usage is TRBJ2-7; 11 bases agree with TRBD1. The CDR3 is 14 residues long. V shed 4 bases, J shed 4 bases, and the junction held 6 bases outside the gene matches. Germline V gene lookup returns CDR1 SQVTM and CDR2 ANQGSEA. As DNA, the CDR3 is TGCAGCGTTGTTTCCGGGACAGGGGGGTACGAGCAGTACTTC. Protein: CSVVSGTGGYEQYF.